This TCR beta chain came from a study of regulatory T cells in long-lasting Graves disease. Unmatched junction bases numbered 8, after V lost 2 bases and J lost 4 bases. CDR3 length equals 15 residues. The germline V gene encodes CDR1 DFQATT and CDR2 SNEGSKA (reference sequence). According to the study, TCR beta libraries were built with iRepertoire HTBI primers and CDR3-region Arm-PCR. TCRdb reprocessed the multiplex PCR reads via MiXCR and lists one record per CDR3 protein. The repertoire holds approximately 490,000 distinct CDR3 sequences, with 15% to 20% as singletons. This clonotype was seen a few times. Stated time point: newly diagnosed GD, antithyroid drugs for less than 3 months. PBMC-extracted RNA yielded the TCR library. These same records also appear under a second study, on T cells in Graves' hyperthyroidism and ophthalmopathy.

The sequence was collected from a man between 35 and 55 years old with Graves disease. The V call is TRBV20-1, the J call TRBJ2-7; 10 nucleotides align to TRBD1. The source was peripheral blood mononuclear cells (PBMCs), collected at new diagnosis, from a patient treated with antithyroid drugs. The DNA for the CDR3 is TGCAGTGCTAGATGGAACGGACAGGGGGGATACGAGCAGTACTTC. Encoded protein: CSARWNGQGGYEQYF.